The present T cell receptor (beta chain) was sequenced within a study of patients and donors after allogeneic stem cell transplantation. This clonotype was observed many times. TCRdb independently ran MiXCR on the RT-PCR reads; one entry per CDR3 protein. The profile shows 800,000 to 1,000,000 distinct CDR3 sequences, roughly 18% of them singletons. The CDR3 covers 13 residues. Germline V lookup: CDR1 DFQATT, CDR2 SNEGSKA (reference sequence). The ends were cut back, 1 base at V and 4 bases at J, with 10 bases in the middle. The chain carries TRBV20-1 and TRBJ2-5; D is uncertain. The sequenced sample consisted of blood, either unsorted or a sorted T cell fraction (not recorded which). This sequence was found in a human donor who was either an allogeneic HSCT recipient or a stem cell or donor lymphocyte infusion donor (not recorded which). It is not recorded whose cells these are; they may come from a transplant donor. The CDR3 here is CSARVHGRETQYF. The CDR3 coding sequence is TGCAGTGCTAGAGTCCACGGAAGAGAGACCCAGTACTTC.